This T cell receptor (beta chain) was sequenced in a study of blood T cell repertoires in COVID-19. At the level of the study: COVID-19 samples, acute and convalescent, were from the United States, Italy and Spain.

The CDR3 extends over 16 amino acids. From germline, CDR1 is WNHNN and CDR2 SYGVQD (reference sequence). Trimming cost V 0 bases and J 2 bases; bases outside gene matches: 6. The method was immunoSEQ multiplex PCR; TCRdb's version includes in-frame clones alone and lacks a portion of them. The sample includes 150,000 to 200,000 clones, around 86% of them seen just once. This receptor was taken from a man aged 55 to 70 with acute or convalescent COVID-19. The sample was peripheral blood. The J gene is TRBJ2-7, the V gene TRBV10-1; 8 bases line up with TRBD2. CDR3 nucleotides: TGCGCCAGCAGTGAGTCGGTGACGGGAGGGACCTACGAGCAGTACTTC. Amino acids: CASSESVTGGTYEQYF.